These 24 T cell receptor beta chains share one sample of origin, sequenced in a study of blood T cell repertoires in COVID-19. The assay was immunoSEQ multiplex PCR, and TCRdb's table has in-frame clones only and misses some. The sample lists hundreds of thousands of clones, roughly 90% occurring once. The source material was PBMCs or T cells enriched from blood (not recorded which). The receptor source for this set is a young woman with acute COVID-19.

The chain is built from TRBV25-1 and TRBJ1-1; tentative D call: TRBD1 (5 bases). The CDR3 runs 14 residues. Trimming took 6 bases from V and 1 from J, leaving 12 bases between them. The germline gives CDR1 MGHDK, CDR2 SYGVNS. The CDR3 DNA reads TGTGCCAGCAGCGTAAGCCAGGGGAACACTGAAGCTTTCTTT. Translation gives CASSVSQGNTEAFF.

The chain combines TRBV2 with TRBJ2-7; tentatively, D is TRBD1 (5 bases). V lost 4 bases to trimming and J lost 4 bases, with 17 bases between them. This CDR3 contains 15 residues. CDR1 is SNHLY, CDR2 FYNNEI, per germline. The CDR3 DNA is TGTGCCAGCAGTGCTCGGGCCCTCCAGGGTTACGAGCAGTACTTC. Amino acid sequence: CASSARALQGYEQYF.

This sequence joins TRBV5-1 and TRBJ2-2; the match to TRBD1 covers 7 bases. The CDR3 runs to 15 residues. J lost 6 bases, V lost 2 bases, and 7 bases had no gene match. Germline V gene lookup returns CDR1 SGHRS and CDR2 YFSETQ. DNA for the CDR3: TGCGCCAGCAGCTTCCCGACAGGGAAGGCCGGGGAGCTGTTTTTT. This codes for CASSFPTGKAGELFF.

The chain uses TRBV9 and TRBJ2-5; TRBD2 aligns across 9 bases. This CDR3 spans 15 amino acids. The V segment lost 4 bases and the J segment 1 base; nucleotides outside the gene matches: 5. Germline V gene lookup returns CDR1 SGDLS and CDR2 YYNGEE. CDR3 coding DNA: TGTGCCAGCAGCTTTAGCGGGGGCCTCCAAGAGACCCAGTACTTC. Encoded protein: CASSFSGGLQETQYF.

The CDR3 loop is CASSQPSGTSGANVLTF. The CDR3 DNA sequence: TGTGCCAGCAGCCAACCAAGTGGGACTTCTGGGGCCAACGTCCTGACTTTC. This sequence joins TRBV3-1 (or the pseudogene TRBV3-2) and TRBJ2-6, with TRBD2 as a possible D gene (6 bases). There are 17 residues in the CDR3. V lost 2 bases to trimming and J lost 1 base, with 12 bases between them. Germline assignment: CDR1 LGHDT and CDR2 YNNKEL (reference sequence).

This chain joins TRBV5-1 and TRBJ1-2; 8 bases line up with TRBD1. Germline assignment: CDR1 SGHRS and CDR2 YFSETQ. There are 12 residues in the CDR3. Trimming removed 7 bases from V and 8 bases from J; junction bases left unmatched: 7. The CDR3 protein is CASGQGGRGYTF. The CDR3 DNA follows: TGCGCCAGCGGACAGGGAGGGAGGGGCTACACCTTC.

The chain links TRBV18 to TRBJ1-5; D not resolved. Trimming stripped 3 bases from V and 4 bases from J, with 7 bases between. This CDR3 has 13 amino acids. Germline V gives CDR1 KGHSH, CDR2 LQKENI. The CDR3 sequence is CASSPGNNQPQHF. The CDR3 DNA follows: TGTGCCAGCTCACCTGGCAATAATCAGCCCCAGCATTTT.

This sequence joins TRBV5-4 and TRBJ1-2; D is ambiguous. Trimming removed 7 bases at V and 5 bases at J, with 27 bases between. The CDR3 is 17 amino acids. Per the germline V gene, CDR1 is SGHNT and CDR2 is YYREEE (reference sequence). As DNA, the CDR3 is TGTGCCAGCCTAGATATTGACGCCCGGCTAGCCGATTATGGCTACACCTTC. Protein: CASLDIDARLADYGYTF.

The chain combines TRBV2 with TRBJ2-7; 8 nucleotides align to TRBD1. After removal of 6 bases from V and 6 bases from J, the junction contained 10 bases not matched to a gene. The CDR3 covers 14 residues. The germline V gene encodes CDR1 SNHLY and CDR2 FYNNEI. CDR3 sequence (DNA): TGTGCCAGCAGACCCGTGGCAGGGGGCGGCGAGCAGTACTTC. Encoded protein: CASRPVAGGGEQYF.

The chain has TRBV30 and TRBJ1-5; D uncertain. Trimming pared 0 bases from V and 8 bases from J, leaving 11 bases between. This CDR3 has 13 residues. Per the germline V gene, CDR1 is GTSNPN and CDR2 is SVGIG (reference sequence). CDR3 sequence: CAWSVRGSEPQHF. The CDR3 DNA sequence: TGTGCCTGGAGTGTACGGGGTTCTGAGCCCCAGCATTTT.

The rearrangement uses TRBV25-1 and TRBJ2-7, with 7 positions matching TRBD1. CDR3 size: 12 residues. Unmatched junction bases numbered 3, after V lost 8 bases and J lost 2 bases. Germline CDR1 reads MGHDK; CDR2 reads SYGVNS. The CDR3 sequence is CASAQGTYEQYF. The CDR3, as DNA: TGTGCCAGCGCACAGGGGACCTACGAGCAGTACTTC.

V usage is TRBV5-5 and J usage is TRBJ1-1, with unresolved D. The CDR3 consists of 16 residues. CDR1 and CDR2 from the germline V gene are SGHKS and YYEKEE (reference sequence). V shed 0 bases and J shed 0 bases, with 12 bases lying between them. The CDR3 region has the DNA TGTGCCAGCAGCTTGGGGGCGCTGACCTTGAACACTGAAGCTTTCTTT. It encodes CASSLGALTLNTEAFF. Using reference TRBV5-5 and TRBJ1-1 for the parts outside the CDR3, the full variable domain is DAGVTQSPTHLIKTRGQQVTLRCSPISGHKSVSWYQQVLGQGPQFIFQYYEKEERGRGNFPDRFSARQFPNYSSELNVNALLLGDSALYLCASSLGALTLNTEAFFGQGTRLTVV.

The chain recombines TRBV15 with TRBJ1-6; D unresolved. This CDR3 is built from 15 residues. The germline V gene has CDR1 LNHNV and CDR2 YYDKDF (reference sequence). The V gene lost 1 base and the J gene lost 5 bases, with 9 bases spanning the gap. CDR3 in amino acids: CATSRGAANNSPLHF. The CDR3 bases are TGTGCCACCAGCAGAGGGGCCGCTAATAATTCACCCCTCCACTTT.

In this sample, this clone turned up once. The V call is TRBV3-1 (or the pseudogene TRBV3-2), the J call TRBJ2-6, with D possibly TRBD1 on 5 matching bases. Trimming removed 1 base at V and 2 bases at J, with 9 bases between. Germline V gene sequence: CDR1 LGHDT, CDR2 YNNKEL (reference sequence). This CDR3 spans 16 amino acids. This CDR3 reads CASSQGMGPGANVLTF. The DNA for the CDR3 is TGTGCCAGCAGCCAAGGTATGGGGCCTGGGGCCAACGTCCTGACTTTC.

This clone appeared a single time. The genes are TRBV6-7 and TRBJ1-3; the D gene is possibly TRBD1 (5 bases). TRBV6-7 is known as an ORF, though its function is uncertain. CDR3 size: 15 residues. V gave up 11 bases and J gave up 0 bases, with 17 bases separating them. CDR3 residues: CAVTGLRSSGNTIYF. CDR3 nucleotides: TGTGCCGTAACAGGATTGAGGAGCTCTGGAAACACCATATATTTT.

The chain employs TRBV19 and TRBJ2-1; D is ambiguous. CDR3 size: 12 residues. The V end lost 5 bases, the J end lost 8 bases, and 10 bases lay between the germline ends. Looked up from germline, CDR1 is LNHDA and CDR2 is SQIVND (reference sequence). CDR3 nucleotides: TGTGCCAGTAGTCCCTCCGTCGATGAGCAGTTCTTC. Translating it yields CASSPSVDEQFF.

The chain combines TRBV11-2 with TRBJ1-1; D possibly corresponds to TRBD1 (6 bases). The germline gives CDR1 SGHAT, CDR2 FQNNGV. Trimming pared 4 bases from V and 5 bases from J, leaving 14 bases between. The length of the CDR3 is 14 residues. The chain's CDR3 is CASSSQGGRTEAFF. CDR3 DNA sequence: TGTGCCAGCAGCTCACAGGGAGGGCGGACTGAAGCTTTCTTT.

V gene TRBV30 combines with J gene TRBJ1-4; 7 bases are shared with TRBD1. Germline values: CDR1 GTSNPN, CDR2 SVGIG (reference sequence). The J segment lost 8 bases and the V segment lost 3 bases, leaving 6 bases of the junction unmatched. The CDR3 sequence is 13 residues long. CDR3 loop: CAWRGGGWEKLFF. CDR3 nucleotides: TGTGCCTGGAGAGGGGGCGGTTGGGAAAAACTGTTTTTT. Full variable domain (outside the CDR3, taken from reference TRBV30 and TRBJ1-4): SQTIHQWPATLVQPVGSPLSLECTVEGTSNPNLYWYRQAAGRGLQLLFYSVGIGQISSEVPQNLSASRPQDRQFILSSKKLLLSDSGFYLCAWRGGGWEKLFFGSGTQLSVL.

The chain employs TRBV6-5 and TRBJ2-7, with D possibly matching TRBD2 (5 bases). V lost 3 bases to trimming and J lost 3 bases, with 12 bases between them. Looked up from germline, CDR1 is MNHEY and CDR2 is SVGAGI. CDR3 length: 14 residues. The CDR3 nucleotides read TGTGCCAGCAGTTATTCCCGGGAAGGCTACGAGCAGTACTTC. This translates into CASSYSREGYEQYF.

This chain links TRBV7-9 with TRBJ2-3; weak D call: TRBD2 (5 bases). CDR1 and CDR2 (germline): SEHNR, FQNEAQ (reference sequence). CDR3 length: 14 amino acids. V shed 4 bases and J shed 4 bases, with 12 bases lying between them. CDR3 sequence reads: CASSYEGSSDTQYF. DNA of the CDR3: TGTGCCAGCAGCTACGAGGGATCCTCAGATACGCAGTATTTT.

The chain joins TRBV7-2 to TRBJ1-2; 10 nucleotides match TRBD1. CDR3 size: 16 residues. Germline trimming cut 5 bases from V and 1 base from J; bases unmatched to any gene: 7. The V gene's germline CDR1 is SGHTA and CDR2 FQGNSA. The DNA for the CDR3 is TGTGCCAGCAGCCGGGACAGGGGATCGGGTAACTATGGCTACACCTTC. Encoded protein: CASSRDRGSGNYGYTF.

The chain links TRBV6-5 to TRBJ2-3; 8 nucleotides align to TRBD1. The CDR3 has 14 residues. V shed 6 bases, J shed 3 bases, and the junction held 5 bases outside the gene matches. Looked up from germline, CDR1 is MNHEY and CDR2 is SVGAGI. The CDR3 spells CASSPGGGTDTQYF. The CDR3 nucleotides read TGTGCCAGCAGCCCAGGGGGCGGTACAGATACGCAGTATTTT.

This rearrangement joins TRBV18 to TRBJ1-1, with TRBD1 matching over 7 bases. This CDR3 is 17 amino acids long. The germline gives CDR1 KGHSH, CDR2 LQKENI. Germline trimming cut 2 bases from V and 4 bases from J; bases unmatched to any gene: 13. The CDR3 spells CASSPGLEGRGATEAFF. For the CDR3, the DNA is TGTGCCAGCTCACCAGGGTTGGAGGGCAGGGGGGCCACTGAAGCTTTCTTT.

CDR3 loop: CASSDRGDDTEAFF. The CDR3 bases are TGTGCCAGTAGTGACAGGGGAGATGACACTGAAGCTTTCTTT. The rearrangement joins TRBV19 to TRBJ1-1; TRBD1 matches 8 bases. Unmatched junction bases numbered 5, after V lost 5 bases and J lost 3 bases. The germline V gene encodes CDR1 LNHDA and CDR2 SQIVND (reference sequence). The CDR3 is made up of 14 amino acids.